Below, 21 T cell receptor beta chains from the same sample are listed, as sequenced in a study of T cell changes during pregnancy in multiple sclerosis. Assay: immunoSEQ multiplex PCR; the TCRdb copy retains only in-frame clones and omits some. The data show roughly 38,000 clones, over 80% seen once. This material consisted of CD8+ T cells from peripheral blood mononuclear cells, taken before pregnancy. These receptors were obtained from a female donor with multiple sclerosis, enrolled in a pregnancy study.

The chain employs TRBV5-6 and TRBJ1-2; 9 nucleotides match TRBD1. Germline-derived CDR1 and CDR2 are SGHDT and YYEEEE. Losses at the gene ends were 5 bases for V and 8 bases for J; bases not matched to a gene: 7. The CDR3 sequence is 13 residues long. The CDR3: CASRQDRGYGYTF. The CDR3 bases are TGTGCCAGCAGACAGGACAGGGGTTACGGCTACACCTTC.

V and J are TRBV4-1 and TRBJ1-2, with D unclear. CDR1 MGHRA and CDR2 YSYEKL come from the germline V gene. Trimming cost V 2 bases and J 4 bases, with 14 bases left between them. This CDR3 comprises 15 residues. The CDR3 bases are TGCGCCAGCAGCCAATCTGACAAGAATAGCTATGGCTACACCTTC. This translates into CASSQSDKNSYGYTF.

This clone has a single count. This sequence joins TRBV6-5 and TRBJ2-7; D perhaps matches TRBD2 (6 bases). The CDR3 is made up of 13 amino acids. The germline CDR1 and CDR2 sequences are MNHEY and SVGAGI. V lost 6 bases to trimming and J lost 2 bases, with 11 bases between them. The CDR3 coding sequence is TGTGCCAGCAGCCCCGGGACTGCCTACGAGCAGTACTTC. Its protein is CASSPGTAYEQYF.

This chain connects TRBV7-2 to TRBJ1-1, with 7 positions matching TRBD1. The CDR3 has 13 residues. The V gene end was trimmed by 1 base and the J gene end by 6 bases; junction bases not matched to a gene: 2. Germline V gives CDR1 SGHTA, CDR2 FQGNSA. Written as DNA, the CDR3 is TGTGCCAGCAGCTTAGGGACAGGCGCTGAAGCTTTCTTT. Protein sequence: CASSLGTGAEAFF. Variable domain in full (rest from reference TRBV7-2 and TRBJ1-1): GAGVSQSPSNKVTEKGKDVELRCDPISGHTALYWYRQSLGQGLEFLIYFQGNSAPDKSGLPSDRFSAERTGGSVSTLTIQRTQQEDSAVYLCASSLGTGAEAFFGQGTRLTVV.

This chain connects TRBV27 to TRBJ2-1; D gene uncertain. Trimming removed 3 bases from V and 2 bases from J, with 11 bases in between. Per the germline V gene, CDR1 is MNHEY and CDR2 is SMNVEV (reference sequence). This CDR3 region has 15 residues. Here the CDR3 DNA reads TGTGCCAGCAGTTTGCAGCCAAGCGCCTACAATGAGCAGTTCTTC. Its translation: CASSLQPSAYNEQFF.

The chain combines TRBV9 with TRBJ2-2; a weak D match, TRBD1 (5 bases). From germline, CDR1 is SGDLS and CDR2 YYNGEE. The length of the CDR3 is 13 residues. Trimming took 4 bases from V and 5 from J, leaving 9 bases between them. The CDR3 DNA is TGTGCCAGCAGCATTCAGGGAACCGGGGAGCTGTTTTTT. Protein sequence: CASSIQGTGELFF. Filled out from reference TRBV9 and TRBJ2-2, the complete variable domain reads DSGVTQTPKHLITATGQRVTLRCSPRSGDLSVYWYQQSLDQGLQFLIQYYNGEERAKGNILERFSAQQFPDLHSELNLSSLELGDSALYFCASSIQGTGELFFGEGSRLTVL.

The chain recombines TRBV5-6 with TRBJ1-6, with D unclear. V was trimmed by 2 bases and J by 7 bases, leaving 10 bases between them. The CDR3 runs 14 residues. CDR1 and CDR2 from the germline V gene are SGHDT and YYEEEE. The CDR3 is CASSFGVINSPLHF. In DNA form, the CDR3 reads TGTGCCAGCAGCTTCGGGGTAATCAATTCACCCCTCCACTTT.

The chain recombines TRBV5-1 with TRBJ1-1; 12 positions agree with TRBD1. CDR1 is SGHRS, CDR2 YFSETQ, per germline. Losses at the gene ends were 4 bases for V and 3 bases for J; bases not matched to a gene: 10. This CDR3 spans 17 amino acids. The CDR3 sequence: CASSAGQGAIKDTEAFF. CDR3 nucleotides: TGCGCCAGCAGCGCGGGACAGGGGGCGATTAAAGACACTGAAGCTTTCTTT.

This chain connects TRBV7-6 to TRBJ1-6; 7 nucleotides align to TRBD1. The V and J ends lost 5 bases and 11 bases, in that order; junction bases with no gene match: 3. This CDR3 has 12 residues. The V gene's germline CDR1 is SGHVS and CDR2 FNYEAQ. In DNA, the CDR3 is TGTGCCAGCAGCAAGGACAGGCCACCCCTCCACTTT. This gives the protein CASSKDRPPLHF.

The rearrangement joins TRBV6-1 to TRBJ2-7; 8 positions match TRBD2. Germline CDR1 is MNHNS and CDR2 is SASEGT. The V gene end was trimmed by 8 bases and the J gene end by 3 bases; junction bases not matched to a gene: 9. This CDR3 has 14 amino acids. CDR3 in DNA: TGTGCCAGCTCAAAGACTAGCGAGCACTACGAGCAGTACTTC. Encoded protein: CASSKTSEHYEQYF.

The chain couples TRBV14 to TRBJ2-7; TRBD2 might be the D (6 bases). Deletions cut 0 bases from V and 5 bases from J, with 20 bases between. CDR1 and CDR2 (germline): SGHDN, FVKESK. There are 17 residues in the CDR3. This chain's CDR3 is CASSQDEEGGPSDEQYF. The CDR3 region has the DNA TGTGCCAGCAGCCAAGATGAGGAGGGAGGCCCGTCCGACGAGCAGTACTTC.

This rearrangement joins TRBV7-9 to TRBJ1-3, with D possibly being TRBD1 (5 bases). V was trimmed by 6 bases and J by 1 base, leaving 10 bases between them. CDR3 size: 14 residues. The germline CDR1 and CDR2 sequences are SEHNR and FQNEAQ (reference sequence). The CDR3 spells CASRFDRSGNTIYF. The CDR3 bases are TGTGCCAGCAGATTCGACAGATCTGGAAACACCATATATTTT. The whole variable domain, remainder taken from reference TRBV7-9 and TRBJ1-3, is DTGVSQNPRHKITKRGQNVTFRCDPISEHNRLYWYRQTLGQGPEFLTYFQNEAQLEKSRLLSDRFSAERPKGSFSTLEIQRTEQGDSAMYLCASRFDRSGNTIYFGEGSWLTVV.

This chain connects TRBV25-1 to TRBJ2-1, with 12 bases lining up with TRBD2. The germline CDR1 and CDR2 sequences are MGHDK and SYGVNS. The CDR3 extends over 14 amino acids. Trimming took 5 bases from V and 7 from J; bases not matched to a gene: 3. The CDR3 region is CASSLAGGRNEQFF. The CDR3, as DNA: TGTGCCAGCAGTCTAGCGGGAGGGAGAAATGAGCAGTTCTTC.

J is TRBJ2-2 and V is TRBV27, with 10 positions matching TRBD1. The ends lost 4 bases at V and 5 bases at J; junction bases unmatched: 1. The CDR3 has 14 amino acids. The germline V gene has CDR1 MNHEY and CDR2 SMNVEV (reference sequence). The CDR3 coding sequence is TGTGCCAGCAGTTGGGACAGGGGAACCGGGGAGCTGTTTTTT. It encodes CASSWDRGTGELFF.

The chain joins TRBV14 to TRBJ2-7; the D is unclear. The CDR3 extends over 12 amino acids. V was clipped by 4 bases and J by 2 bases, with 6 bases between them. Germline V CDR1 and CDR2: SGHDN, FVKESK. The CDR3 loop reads CASSPSPYEQYF. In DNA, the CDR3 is TGTGCCAGCAGCCCTAGTCCCTACGAGCAGTACTTC.

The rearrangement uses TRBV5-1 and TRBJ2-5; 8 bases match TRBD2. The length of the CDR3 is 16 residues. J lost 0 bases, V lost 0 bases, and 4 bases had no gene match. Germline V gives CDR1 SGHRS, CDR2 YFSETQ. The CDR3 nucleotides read TGCGCCAGCAGCTTGGCCAGCGGGAGCAACCAAGAGACCCAGTACTTC. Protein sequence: CASSLASGSNQETQYF.

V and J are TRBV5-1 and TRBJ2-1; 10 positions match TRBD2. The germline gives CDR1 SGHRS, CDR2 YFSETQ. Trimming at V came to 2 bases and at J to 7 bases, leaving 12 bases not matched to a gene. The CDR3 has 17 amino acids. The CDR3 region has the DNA TGCGCCAGCAGCTTACCACCCGGAATAGCGGGAGGTAATGAGCAGTTCTTC. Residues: CASSLPPGIAGGNEQFF.

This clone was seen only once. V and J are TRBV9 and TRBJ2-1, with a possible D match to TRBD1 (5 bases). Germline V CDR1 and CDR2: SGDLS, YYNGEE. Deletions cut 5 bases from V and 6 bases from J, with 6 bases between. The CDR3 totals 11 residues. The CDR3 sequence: CASRRGNEQFF. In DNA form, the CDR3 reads TGTGCCAGCAGAAGGGGCAATGAGCAGTTCTTC.

The CDR3 protein is CASRTANTEAFF. CDR3 coding DNA: TGCGCCAGCAGGACAGCTAACACTGAAGCTTTCTTT. This sequence joins TRBV4-1 and TRBJ1-1, with D possibly being TRBD1 (5 bases). CDR1 and CDR2 from the germline V gene are MGHRA and YSYEKL. Trimming pared 6 bases from V and 2 bases from J, leaving 7 bases between. CDR3 length equals 12 residues.

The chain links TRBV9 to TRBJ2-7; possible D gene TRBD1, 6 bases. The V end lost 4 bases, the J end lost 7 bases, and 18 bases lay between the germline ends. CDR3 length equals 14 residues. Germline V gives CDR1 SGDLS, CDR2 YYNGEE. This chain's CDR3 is CASSPRSTGLEQYF. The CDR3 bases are TGTGCCAGCAGCCCCCGCTCGACAGGCCTTGAGCAGTACTTC.

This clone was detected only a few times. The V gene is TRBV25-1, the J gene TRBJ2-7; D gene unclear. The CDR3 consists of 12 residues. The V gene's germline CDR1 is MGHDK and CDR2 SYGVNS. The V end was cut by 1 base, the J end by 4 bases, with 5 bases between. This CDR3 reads CASSESSYEQYF. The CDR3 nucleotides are TGTGCCAGCAGTGAATCGTCGTACGAGCAGTACTTC.